The 27 T cell receptor beta chains listed next were all sequenced from one sample in a study of shared T cell receptors in the human thymus. Libraries were prepared by immunoSEQ multiplex PCR; TCRdb keeps only in-frame clonotypes and omits some of them. The sample has tens of thousands of clones, 90% to 95% seen once. The source material was thymocytes. The receptors here all came from a human donor.

This clone was counted once. The chain joins TRBV5-1 to TRBJ2-3; D might be TRBD1 (6 bases). With 0 bases removed from V and 0 bases from J, the gap between germline ends came to 8 bases. This CDR3 is built from 15 residues. The germline CDR1 and CDR2 sequences are SGHRS and YFSETQ. This chain's CDR3 is CASSLGQDSTDTQYF. In nucleotides, the CDR3 is TGCGCCAGCAGCTTGGGACAGGATAGCACAGATACGCAGTATTTT.

The V call is TRBV28, the J call TRBJ2-7; TRBD1 aligns across 9 bases. J was trimmed by 9 bases and V by 2 bases; bases with no gene match: 11. Germline V lookup: CDR1 MDHEN, CDR2 SYDVKM. The CDR3 loop spans 15 amino acids. CDR3 amino acids: CASSLAGTGSFAQYF. DNA of the CDR3: TGTGCCAGCAGTTTAGCCGGGACAGGGAGTTTCGCGCAGTACTTC.

The chain is built from TRBV4-2 and TRBJ1-5; 11 bases line up with TRBD1. The CDR3 runs to 16 residues. CDR1 LGHNA and CDR2 YNFKEQ come from the germline V gene. J gave up 7 bases and V 4 bases, and 9 bases lay outside the gene matches. The CDR3 DNA is TGTGCCAGCAGCCGGGCGGGACAGGGGGGCCTACAGCCCCAGCATTTT. It is translated as CASSRAGQGGLQPQHF.

The chain links TRBV5-1 to TRBJ2-7, with D unclear. With 0 bases removed from V and 4 bases from J, the gap between germline ends came to 17 bases. This CDR3 comprises 16 residues. Germline-derived CDR1 and CDR2 are SGHRS and YFSETQ. The CDR3 sequence: CASSLGGPTALYEQYF. CDR3 DNA sequence: TGCGCCAGCAGCTTGGGTGGACCAACAGCCCTGTACGAGCAGTACTTC.

This sequence joins TRBV30 and TRBJ2-6, with D unclear. Germline V gene sequence: CDR1 GTSNPN, CDR2 SVGIG (reference sequence). V was shortened by 2 bases and J by 0 bases, with 5 bases between the two germline ends. The length of the CDR3 is 14 residues. Here the CDR3 reads CAWSLGSGANVLTF. The CDR3 nucleotides read TGTGCCTGGAGTCTCGGCTCTGGGGCCAACGTCCTGACTTTC.

The rearrangement links TRBV27 to TRBJ2-1, with TRBD2 as a possible D gene (6 bases). Germline lookup yields CDR1 MNHEY and CDR2 SMNVEV (reference sequence). V shed 5 bases and J shed 0 bases, with 17 bases lying between them. This CDR3 comprises 17 residues. The CDR3 sequence: CASSPRDWPSSYNEQFF. DNA of the CDR3: TGTGCCAGCAGTCCCCGGGACTGGCCAAGCTCCTACAATGAGCAGTTCTTC.

This clone came up once. The V call is TRBV28, the J call TRBJ1-6; 8 bases fit TRBD1. From germline, CDR1 is MDHEN and CDR2 SYDVKM. V shed 1 base, J shed 7 bases, and the junction held 6 bases outside the gene matches. The length of the CDR3 is 16 residues. The CDR3 DNA sequence: TGTGCCAGCAGTTTATCAATAAGGACAGGGAATTCACCCCTCCACTTT. Translated, it gives CASSLSIRTGNSPLHF.

The V gene is TRBV7-6, the J gene TRBJ1-3; the D gene is possibly TRBD1 (6 bases). Trimming removed 3 bases from V and 4 bases from J, with 16 bases in between. Germline CDR1 SGHVS, CDR2 FNYEAQ. CDR3 length: 16 residues. In nucleotides, the CDR3 is TGTGCCAGCAGCTTGCCCTCCACAGGGTACGGAAACACCATATATTTT. It translates to CASSLPSTGYGNTIYF.

The table lists this clone with a count of one. This chain connects TRBV4-2 to TRBJ2-7; TRBD1 aligns across 9 bases. The germline CDR1 and CDR2 sequences are LGHNA and YNFKEQ. V shed 4 bases, J shed 6 bases, and the junction held 13 bases outside the gene matches. The CDR3 has 16 residues. The chain's CDR3 is CASSRREGQGITEQYF. The DNA of the CDR3 is TGTGCCAGCAGCCGAAGAGAAGGACAGGGGATTACCGAGCAGTACTTC.

This sequence joins TRBV2 and TRBJ1-6; 10 bases map to TRBD1. Trimming at V came to 8 bases and at J to 7 bases, leaving 11 bases not matched to a gene. The CDR3 sequence is 16 residues long. The germline CDR1 and CDR2 sequences are SNHLY and FYNNEI. CDR3 amino acids: CASGTGVGAWNSPLHF. Here the CDR3 DNA reads TGTGCCAGCGGGACAGGGGTTGGTGCTTGGAATTCACCCCTCCACTTT.

This chain joins TRBV5-4 and TRBJ2-5, with D possibly TRBD1 on 6 matching bases. V lost 5 bases and J 3 bases, leaving 26 bases between the germline ends. From germline, CDR1 is SGHNT and CDR2 YYREEE (reference sequence). This CDR3 spans 18 amino acids. The chain's CDR3 is CASRAPLAPGHTEETQYF. CDR3 sequence (DNA): TGTGCCAGCAGGGCCCCACTTGCCCCGGGACATACGGAAGAGACCCAGTACTTC. Full variable domain (remainder filled in from reference TRBV5-4 and TRBJ2-5): ETGVTQSPTHLIKTRGQQVTLRCSSQSGHNTVSWYQQALGQGPQFIFQYYREEENGRGNFPPRFSGLQFPNYSSELNVNALELDDSALYLCASRAPLAPGHTEETQYFGPGTRLLVL.

V usage is TRBV5-1 and J usage is TRBJ2-6; D remains ambiguous. Trimming removed 4 bases from V and 0 bases from J, with 8 bases in between. Germline lookup yields CDR1 SGHRS and CDR2 YFSETQ. The CDR3 runs 15 residues. The CDR3 protein is CASSKEHSGANVLTF. The CDR3 nucleotides are TGCGCCAGCAGCAAGGAACACTCTGGGGCCAACGTCCTGACTTTC.

V gene TRBV12-5 combines with J gene TRBJ2-5, with 7 bases matching TRBD2. The DNA end is a closer match to TRBJ2-7, so the J assignment may be wrong. Germline loops: CDR1 LGHNT, CDR2 FRNRAP. CDR3 length: 15 residues. In DNA, the CDR3 is TGTGCTAGTGGTTTGCCGTGGGGGGGGACCTACGAGCAGTACTTC. It specifies CASGLPWGGTYEQYF.

This clone occurred once. The chain couples TRBV7-8 to TRBJ2-3; D tentatively reads TRBD1 or TRBD2 (5 bases each). The CDR3 is made up of 17 amino acids. The V end lost 2 bases, the J end lost 2 bases, and 17 bases lay between the germline ends. In germline, CDR1 is SGHVS, CDR2 FQNEAQ. CDR3 sequence: CASSLFGTFGDTDTQYF. DNA for the CDR3: TGTGCCAGCAGCTTATTTGGGACGTTTGGAGACACAGATACGCAGTATTTT.

This clone was recorded once. J is TRBJ2-5 and V is TRBV19; perhaps TRBD2 as D (5 bases). The V end lost 8 bases, the J end lost 2 bases, and 21 bases lay between the germline ends. CDR1 LNHDA and CDR2 SQIVND come from the germline V gene (reference sequence). The CDR3 totals 16 residues. The CDR3, as DNA: TGTGCCAGTTCCCCGGCCAGGAGGATGAGTCAAGAGACCCAGTACTTC. Encoded protein: CASSPARRMSQETQYF. Supplemented by reference TRBV19 and TRBJ2-5, the full variable domain reads DGGITQSPKYLFRKEGQNVTLSCEQNLNHDAMYWYRQDPGQGLRLIYYSQIVNDFQKGDIAEGYSVSREKKESFPLTVTSAQKNPTAFYLCASSPARRMSQETQYFGPGTRLLVL.

The CDR3 nucleotides read TGTGCCAGCAGAAACGACAGAGGGAACTACGAGCAGTACTTC. This codes for CASRNDRGNYEQYF. This chain links TRBV4-2 with TRBJ2-7; possibly TRBD1 or TRBD2 for D (5 bases each). The CDR3 runs to 14 residues. CDR1 is LGHNA, CDR2 YNFKEQ, per germline. Trimming took off 6 bases at V and 3 bases at J, with 15 bases between the two ends.

This clone was found once. The chain links TRBV5-6 to TRBJ2-6, with a tentative D call TRBD1 (6 bases). CDR1 SGHDT and CDR2 YYEEEE come from the germline V gene. The CDR3 spans 15 residues. With 0 bases removed from V and 4 bases from J, the gap between germline ends came to 8 bases. CDR3 amino acids: CASSLGGPGANVLTF. For the CDR3, the DNA is TGTGCCAGCAGCTTGGGGGGGCCCGGGGCCAACGTCCTGACTTTC.

This chain connects TRBV30 to TRBJ1-6, with a tentative D call TRBD1 (5 bases). Trimming removed 3 bases from V and 0 bases from J, with 21 bases in between. The V gene's germline CDR1 is GTSNPN and CDR2 SVGIG (reference sequence). This CDR3 is built from 19 residues. CDR3 amino acids: CAWRGLRDGGRSYNSPLHF. The CDR3 DNA reads as TGTGCCTGGAGGGGACTCCGGGACGGGGGACGCTCCTATAATTCACCCCTCCACTTT.

This clone was seen more than once but under ten times. CDR3 DNA: TGTGCCAGCAGCTTAAAGGGCGGCACTGAAGCTTTCTTT. Amino acids: CASSLKGGTEAFF. The rearrangement links TRBV7-9 to TRBJ1-1, with unresolved D. Per germline, CDR1 SEHNR and CDR2 FQNEAQ (reference sequence). This CDR3 spans 13 amino acids. V gave up 2 bases and J gave up 4 bases, with 8 bases separating them.

This clone was counted a single time. This chain uses TRBV1 with TRBJ2-1. TRBV1 is a recognized pseudogene. This CDR3 has 16 amino acids. Here the CDR3 reads CTSSQEISQAPHEQFF. The CDR3 nucleotides read TGCACCAGCAGCCAAGAGATTAGCCAGGCCCCGCATGAGCAGTTCTTC.

V and J are TRBV5-4 and TRBJ1-4, with D perhaps TRBD1 (5 bases). The CDR3 extends over 14 amino acids. Germline assignment: CDR1 SGHNT and CDR2 YYREEE (reference sequence). V gave up 0 bases and J gave up 4 bases, with 7 bases separating them. CDR3 sequence reads: CASSLDRFNEKLFF. The CDR3 DNA follows: TGTGCCAGCAGCTTGGACAGGTTTAATGAAAAACTGTTTTTT.

The chain couples TRBV5-1 to TRBJ1-2; 9 bases fit TRBD1. The trim removed 4 bases at V and 6 bases at J, leaving 10 bases unmatched. The CDR3 spans 15 residues. Germline lookup yields CDR1 SGHRS and CDR2 YFSETQ. CDR3 sequence: CASSTGDRVANGYTF. For the CDR3, the DNA is TGCGCCAGCAGCACCGGGGACAGGGTGGCGAATGGCTACACCTTC.

This chain links TRBV10-1 with TRBJ2-4; either TRBD1 or TRBD2 may supply D (5 bases each). V lost 7 bases and J 0 bases, leaving 25 bases between the germline ends. This CDR3 contains 19 residues. Germline assignment: CDR1 WNHNN and CDR2 SYGVQD (reference sequence). CDR3 DNA: TGCGCCAGCATTATTCCCGAAGCACCGGGACCTTTAGCCAAAAACATTCAGTACTTC. It translates to CASIIPEAPGPLAKNIQYF.

This chain connects TRBV7-3 to TRBJ1-1; tentative D call: TRBD1 (5 bases). CDR1 SGHTA and CDR2 FQGTGA come from the germline V gene. V gave up 2 bases and J gave up 4 bases, with 8 bases separating them. This CDR3 comprises 13 residues. Here the CDR3 reads CASSLLGGTEAFF. In DNA form, the CDR3 reads TGTGCCAGCAGCTTACTCGGGGGCACTGAAGCTTTCTTT. The full variable domain, rest sourced from reference TRBV7-3 and TRBJ1-1, is GAGVSQTPSNKVTEKGKYVELRCDPISGHTALYWYRQSLGQGPEFLIYFQGTGAADDSGLPNDRFFAVRPEGSVSTLKIQRTERGDSAVYLCASSLLGGTEAFFGQGTRLTVV.

V gene TRBV10-3 combines with J gene TRBJ1-2; D not certain. CDR1 is ENHRY, CDR2 SYGVKD, per germline. V gave up 2 bases and J gave up 0 bases, with 16 bases separating them. The CDR3 runs to 17 residues. CDR3 in amino acids: CAISESGKGVANYGYTF. DNA of the CDR3: TGTGCCATCAGTGAGAGCGGGAAGGGCGTCGCTAACTATGGCTACACCTTC.

V is TRBV9 and J is TRBJ2-4, with 9 bases identical to TRBD1. The CDR3 sequence is 16 residues long. V was pared by 3 bases and J by 1 base, with 5 bases of the junction left unmatched. Germline CDR1 SGDLS, CDR2 YYNGEE. The CDR3 loop reads CASSGDRERAKNIQYF. CDR3 in DNA: TGTGCCAGCAGCGGGGACAGGGAGAGGGCCAAAAACATTCAGTACTTC.

This clone occurred once. The rearrangement uses TRBV19 and TRBJ2-1; 14 nucleotides line up with TRBD2. Trimming cost V 7 bases and J 8 bases; bases outside gene matches: 10. This CDR3 comprises 16 residues. Looked up from germline, CDR1 is LNHDA and CDR2 is SQIVND (reference sequence). CDR3 sequence (DNA): TGTGCCAGTAAGGAAAACCGACTAGCGGGGGGGCATGAGCAGTTCTTC. It yields the protein CASKENRLAGGHEQFF.